This TCR beta chain was documented in a study of OX40 agonist ivuxolimab in advanced cancers. Study in general: Averaging roughly 60 years in age, with a range of roughly 20 to 80, the cohort was 65% to 85% male. A history of anti-PD-1, anti-PD-L1 or anti-CTLA-4 therapy was acceptable, and around 36% had some. Study findings and constraints: The CD4+ and CD8+ T cells in the blood had expanded clonally by week 6 at 0.1 to 3.0 mg/kg.

Blood draws occurred at baseline, cycle 4 day 1, and cycle 7 day 1. CDR1 is GTSNPN and CDR2 is SVGIG in the germline V gene (reference sequence). With 7 bases removed from V and 4 bases from J, the gap between germline ends came to 16 bases. CDR3 length: 14 amino acids. Method: immunoSEQ multiplex PCR; TCRdb's copy keeps in-frame clones and lacks some. The table has some 72,000 clones, around 92% seen once. For this clone: Its antigen is unknown.

This TCR was recovered from an adult with an advanced solid tumor such as melanoma, head and neck, liver or kidney cancer. The input for sequencing was CD4+ or CD8+ T cells sorted from blood, taken in a trial of the OX40 agonist ivuxolimab. The chain has TRBV30 and TRBJ1-4; D gene ambiguous. The CDR3 DNA sequence: TGTGCCTTACGGACCCCCCGGAATAATGAAAAACTGTTTTTT. Translating it yields CALRTPRNNEKLFF.